Sequencing of this T cell receptor beta chain was carried out in a study of CD8 T cells in ankylosing spondylitis. Looked up from germline, CDR1 is SGHRS and CDR2 is YFSETQ. This CDR3 has 18 amino acids. V shed 4 bases and J shed 3 bases, with 23 bases lying between them. One entry per CDR3 protein results from TCRdb running MiXCR on the 5' RACE reads. The sample contains about 220,000 distinct CDR3 sequences, roughly a tenth of which appear only once. This clonotype was counted only a few times. The sample comprised blood, either unsorted or a sorted T cell fraction (not recorded which). This receptor was taken from a male donor with ankylosing spondylitis or in good health (not recorded which). The V gene is TRBV5-1, the J gene TRBJ2-1, with D perhaps matching TRBD2 (6 bases). The CDR3 bases are TGCGCCAGCAGCCATCCGGCCGCGGGCGGGGTCTACTACAATGAGCAGTTCTTC. Translated, it gives CASSHPAAGGVYYNEQFF.